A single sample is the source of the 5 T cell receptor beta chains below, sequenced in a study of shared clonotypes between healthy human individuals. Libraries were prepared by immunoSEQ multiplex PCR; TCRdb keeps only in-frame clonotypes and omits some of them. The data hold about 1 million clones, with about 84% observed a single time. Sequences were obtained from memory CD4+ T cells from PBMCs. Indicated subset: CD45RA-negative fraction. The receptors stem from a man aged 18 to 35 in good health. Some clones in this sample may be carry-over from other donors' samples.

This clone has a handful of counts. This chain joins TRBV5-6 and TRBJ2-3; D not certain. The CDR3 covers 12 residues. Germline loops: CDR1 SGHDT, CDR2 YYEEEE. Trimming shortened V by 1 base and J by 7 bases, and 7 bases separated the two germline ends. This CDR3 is CASSLIMHTQYF. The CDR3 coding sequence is TGTGCCAGCAGCTTGATCATGCATACGCAGTATTTT. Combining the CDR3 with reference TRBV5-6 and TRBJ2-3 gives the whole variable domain DAGVTQSPTHLIKTRGQQVTLRCSPKSGHDTVSWYQQALGQGPQFIFQYYEEEERQRGNFPDRFSGHQFPNYSSELNVNALLLGDSALYLCASSLIMHTQYFGPGTRLTVL.

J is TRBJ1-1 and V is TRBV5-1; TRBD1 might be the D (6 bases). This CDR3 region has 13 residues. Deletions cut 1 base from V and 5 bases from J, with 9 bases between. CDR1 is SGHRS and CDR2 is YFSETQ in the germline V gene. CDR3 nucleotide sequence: TGCGCCAGCAGCTTGACAGGGTGGACTGAAGCTTTCTTT. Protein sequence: CASSLTGWTEAFF. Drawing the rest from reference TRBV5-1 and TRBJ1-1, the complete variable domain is KAGVTQTPRYLIKTRGQQVTLSCSPISGHRSVSWYQQTPGQGLQFLFEYFSETQRNKGNFPGRFSGRQFSNSRSEMNVSTLELGDSALYLCASSLTGWTEAFFGQGTRLTVV.

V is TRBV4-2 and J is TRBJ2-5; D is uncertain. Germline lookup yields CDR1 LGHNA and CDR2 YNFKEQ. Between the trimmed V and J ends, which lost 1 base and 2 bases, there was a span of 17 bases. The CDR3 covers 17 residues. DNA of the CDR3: TGTGCCAGCAGCCAAGGGGCCGAGCGAGCGATGCAAGAGACCCAGTACTTC. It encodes CASSQGAERAMQETQYF.

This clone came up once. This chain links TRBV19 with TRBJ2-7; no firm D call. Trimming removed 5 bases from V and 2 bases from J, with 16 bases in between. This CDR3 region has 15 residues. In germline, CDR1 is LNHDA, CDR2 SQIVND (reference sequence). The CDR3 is CASSAQWDSPYEQYF. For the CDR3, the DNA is TGTGCCAGTAGTGCCCAGTGGGATTCACCCTACGAGCAGTACTTC.

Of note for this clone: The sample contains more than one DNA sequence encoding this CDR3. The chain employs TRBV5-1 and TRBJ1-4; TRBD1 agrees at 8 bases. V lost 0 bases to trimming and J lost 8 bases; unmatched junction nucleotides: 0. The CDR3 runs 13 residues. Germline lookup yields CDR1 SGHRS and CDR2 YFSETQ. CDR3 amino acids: CASSLGDREKLFF. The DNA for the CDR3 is TGCGCCAGCAGCTTGGGGGACAGGGAAAAACTGTTTTTT.